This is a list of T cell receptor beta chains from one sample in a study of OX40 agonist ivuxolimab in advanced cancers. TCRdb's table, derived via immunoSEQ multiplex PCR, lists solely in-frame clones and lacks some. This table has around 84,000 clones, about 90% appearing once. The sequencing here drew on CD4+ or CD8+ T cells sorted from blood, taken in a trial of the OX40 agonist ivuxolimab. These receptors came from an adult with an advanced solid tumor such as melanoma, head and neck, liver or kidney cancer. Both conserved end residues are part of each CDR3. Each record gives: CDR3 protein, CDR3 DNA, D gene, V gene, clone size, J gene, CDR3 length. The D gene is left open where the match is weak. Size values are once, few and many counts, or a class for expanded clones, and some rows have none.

CDR3 protein: CASSFVRTEAFF; CDR3 DNA: TGTGCCAGCAGCTTCGTAAGGACTGAAGCTTTCTTT; D gene: .; V gene: TRBV7-9; clone size: .; J gene: TRBJ1-1; CDR3 length: 12
CDR3 protein: CASSLVGRQETQYF; CDR3 DNA: TGTGCCAGCAGCTTAGTAGGCAGGCAAGAGACCCAGTACTTC; D gene: .; V gene: TRBV11-2; clone size: .; J gene: TRBJ2-5; CDR3 length: 14
CDR3 protein: CASSPTSGANTGELFF; CDR3 DNA: TGTGCCAGCAGTCCCACTAGCGGGGCGAACACCGGGGAGCTGTTTTTT; D gene: TRBD2; V gene: TRBV7-7; clone size: .; J gene: TRBJ2-2; CDR3 length: 16
CDR3 protein: CASGDPDSYEQYF; CDR3 DNA: TGTGCCAGCGGGGACCCCGACTCCTACGAGCAGTACTTC; D gene: .; V gene: TRBV2; clone size: .; J gene: TRBJ2-7; CDR3 length: 13
CDR3 protein: CASSLSSGTGYHEQYF; CDR3 DNA: TGTGCCAGCAGTTTATCCTCCGGGACAGGGTATCACGAGCAGTACTTC; D gene: TRBD1; V gene: TRBV27; clone size: .; J gene: TRBJ2-7; CDR3 length: 16
CDR3 protein: CATSRDRGATNSPLHF; CDR3 DNA: TGTGCCACCAGCAGAGATCGCGGGGCCACTAATTCACCCCTCCACTTT; D gene: .; V gene: TRBV15; clone size: .; J gene: TRBJ1-6; CDR3 length: 16
CDR3 protein: CASSLFDRGGDTQYF; CDR3 DNA: TGTGCCAGCAGCTTGTTCGACAGGGGAGGGGATACGCAGTATTTT; D gene: .; V gene: TRBV7-9; clone size: .; J gene: TRBJ2-3; CDR3 length: 15
CDR3 protein: CASKGAREVNYGYTF; CDR3 DNA: TGTGCCAGCAAAGGGGCCAGGGAAGTAAACTATGGCTACACCTTC; D gene: .; V gene: TRBV27; clone size: .; J gene: TRBJ1-2; CDR3 length: 15
CDR3 protein: CASSPEFPDEQYF; CDR3 DNA: TGTGCCAGCAGCCCGGAATTCCCCGACGAGCAGTACTTC; D gene: .; V gene: TRBV27; clone size: once; J gene: TRBJ2-7; CDR3 length: 13
CDR3 protein: CASSYSMREKLFF; CDR3 DNA: TGTGCCAGCAGTTACTCGATGCGTGAAAAACTGTTTTTT; D gene: .; V gene: TRBV6-6; clone size: .; J gene: TRBJ1-4; CDR3 length: 13
CDR3 protein: CASSRGQGSNQPQHF; CDR3 DNA: TGTGCCAGCAGCCGAGGGCAGGGGAGCAATCAGCCCCAGCATTTT; D gene: .; V gene: TRBV11-2; clone size: .; J gene: TRBJ1-5; CDR3 length: 15
CDR3 protein: CASRPGLAGGQETQYF; CDR3 DNA: TGTGCCAGCAGACCCGGACTAGCGGGGGGGCAAGAGACCCAGTACTTC; D gene: TRBD2; V gene: TRBV7-9; clone size: .; J gene: TRBJ2-5; CDR3 length: 16
CDR3 protein: CASSLWIPTGNTEAFF; CDR3 DNA: TGTGCCAGCAGCTTATGGATCCCGACAGGGAACACTGAAGCTTTCTTT; D gene: .; V gene: TRBV11-2; clone size: .; J gene: TRBJ1-1; CDR3 length: 16
CDR3 protein: CASSYSIQRGAYEQYF; CDR3 DNA: TGTGCCAGCAGTTACTCGATCCAGCGGGGGGCGTACGAGCAGTACTTC; D gene: TRBD2; V gene: TRBV6-5; clone size: .; J gene: TRBJ2-7; CDR3 length: 16
CDR3 protein: CASSDRGAGEETQYF; CDR3 DNA: TGTGCCAGCAGCGATCGCGGGGCCGGGGAAGAGACCCAGTACTTC; D gene: .; V gene: TRBV11-3; clone size: .; J gene: TRBJ2-5; CDR3 length: 15
CDR3 protein: CASSVLWRIDMNTEAFF; CDR3 DNA: TGTGCCAGCAGTGTCTTGTGGCGCATAGACATGAACACTGAAGCTTTCTTT; D gene: .; V gene: TRBV6-1; clone size: few; J gene: TRBJ1-1; CDR3 length: 17
CDR3 protein: CASSLGSEGQYNTDTQYF; CDR3 DNA: TGTGCCAGCAGCTTAGGTTCCGAGGGACAGTACAACACAGATACGCAGTATTTT; D gene: TRBD1; V gene: TRBV7-9; clone size: .; J gene: TRBJ2-3; CDR3 length: 18
CDR3 protein: CASSWSGGSYNEQFF; CDR3 DNA: TGTGCCAGTAGTTGGTCAGGGGGTTCCTACAATGAGCAGTTCTTC; D gene: TRBD1; V gene: TRBV19; clone size: once; J gene: TRBJ2-1; CDR3 length: 15
CDR3 protein: CSVGGYEQYF; CDR3 DNA: TGCAGCGTAGGGGGCTACGAGCAGTACTTC; D gene: .; V gene: TRBV20-1; clone size: .; J gene: TRBJ2-7; CDR3 length: 10
CDR3 protein: CASSESASGGSYEQYF; CDR3 DNA: TGCGCCAGCAGTGAGTCGGCTAGCGGGGGTTCCTACGAGCAGTACTTC; D gene: TRBD2; V gene: TRBV10-2; clone size: .; J gene: TRBJ2-7; CDR3 length: 16
CDR3 protein: CASSADRDQETQYF; CDR3 DNA: TGTGCCAGCAGCGCGGACAGGGACCAAGAGACCCAGTACTTC; D gene: TRBD1; V gene: TRBV5-4; clone size: .; J gene: TRBJ2-5; CDR3 length: 14
CDR3 protein: CASSSGGTNEKLFF; CDR3 DNA: TGTGCCAGCAGCTCGGGGGGCACTAATGAAAAACTGTTTTTT; D gene: .; V gene: TRBV5-6; clone size: few; J gene: TRBJ1-4; CDR3 length: 14
CDR3 protein: CAISESWAGEQETQYF; CDR3 DNA: TGTGCCATCAGTGAGTCTTGGGCGGGGGAACAAGAGACCCAGTACTTC; D gene: TRBD2; V gene: TRBV10-3; clone size: .; J gene: TRBJ2-5; CDR3 length: 16
CDR3 protein: CASSQANQPQHF; CDR3 DNA: TGCGCCAGCAGCCAGGCGAATCAGCCCCAGCATTTT; D gene: .; V gene: TRBV4-1; clone size: .; J gene: TRBJ1-5; CDR3 length: 12
CDR3 protein: CASSLSQNTEAFF; CDR3 DNA: TGTGCCAGCAGCTTAAGCCAAAACACTGAAGCTTTCTTT; D gene: .; V gene: TRBV7-7; clone size: .; J gene: TRBJ1-1; CDR3 length: 13
CDR3 protein: CASSQGSTEAFF; CDR3 DNA: TGCGCCAGCAGCCAGGGGAGTACTGAAGCTTTCTTT; D gene: .; V gene: TRBV5-1; clone size: few; J gene: TRBJ1-1; CDR3 length: 12
CDR3 protein: CASSQGWTGASTDTQYF; CDR3 DNA: TGCGCCAGCAGCCAAGGCTGGACAGGGGCCAGCACAGATACGCAGTATTTT; D gene: TRBD1; V gene: TRBV4-3; clone size: once; J gene: TRBJ2-3; CDR3 length: 17
CDR3 protein: CASSLGRDRVSGANVLTF; CDR3 DNA: TGTGCCAGCAGCTTAGGCCGGGACAGGGTCTCTGGGGCCAACGTCCTGACTTTC; D gene: TRBD1; V gene: TRBV11-2; clone size: .; J gene: TRBJ2-6; CDR3 length: 18
CDR3 protein: CASSPGTSIIDTQYF; CDR3 DNA: TGTGCCAGCAGCCCCGGGACTAGTATCATAGATACGCAGTATTTT; D gene: TRBD2; V gene: TRBV7-6; clone size: .; J gene: TRBJ2-3; CDR3 length: 15
CDR3 protein: CASSLTGIQETQYF; CDR3 DNA: TGTGCCAGTAGTCTTACAGGGATCCAAGAGACCCAGTACTTC; D gene: .; V gene: TRBV19; clone size: .; J gene: TRBJ2-5; CDR3 length: 14
CDR3 protein: CASSRGSQFNEKLFF; CDR3 DNA: TGTGCCAGCAGTCGAGGGTCCCAGTTTAATGAAAAACTGTTTTTT; D gene: .; V gene: TRBV27; clone size: .; J gene: TRBJ1-4; CDR3 length: 15
CDR3 protein: CASSEKGWGTEAFF; CDR3 DNA: TGTGCCAGCAGTGAGAAGGGGTGGGGCACTGAAGCTTTCTTT; D gene: .; V gene: TRBV25-1; clone size: .; J gene: TRBJ1-1; CDR3 length: 14
CDR3 protein: CASSHSGTGEFF; CDR3 DNA: TGTGCCAGCAGCCATTCCGGGACAGGGGAGTTCTTC; D gene: TRBD1; V gene: TRBV7-9; clone size: .; J gene: TRBJ2-1; CDR3 length: 12
CDR3 protein: CASSPPPGQGYPPGNQPQHF; CDR3 DNA: TGTGCCAGTAGTCCACCCCCGGGACAGGGTTACCCTCCTGGCAATCAGCCCCAGCATTTT; D gene: TRBD1; V gene: TRBV19; clone size: .; J gene: TRBJ1-5; CDR3 length: 20
CDR3 protein: CASRDRELGPADTQYF; CDR3 DNA: TGTGCCAGTAGGGACAGGGAGTTGGGGCCGGCGGATACGCAGTATTTT; D gene: TRBD1; V gene: TRBV27; clone size: .; J gene: TRBJ2-3; CDR3 length: 16
CDR3 protein: CAWSDGRRTEAFF; CDR3 DNA: TGTGCCTGGAGTGATGGAAGGCGGACTGAAGCTTTCTTT; D gene: .; V gene: TRBV30; clone size: .; J gene: TRBJ1-1; CDR3 length: 13
CDR3 protein: CASSDPGQGVGTEAFF; CDR3 DNA: TGTGCCAGCAGTGACCCGGGACAGGGGGTGGGCACTGAAGCTTTCTTT; D gene: TRBD1; V gene: TRBV2; clone size: few; J gene: TRBJ1-1; CDR3 length: 16
CDR3 protein: CASSTDLQIPYGYTF; CDR3 DNA: TGCGCCAGCAGCACCGACTTACAGATTCCCTATGGCTACACCTTC; D gene: .; V gene: TRBV5-1; clone size: .; J gene: TRBJ1-2; CDR3 length: 15
CDR3 protein: CASSSRLAVDTQYF; CDR3 DNA: TGTGCCAGCAGCTCCCGACTAGCGGTAGATACGCAGTATTTT; D gene: TRBD2; V gene: TRBV13; clone size: .; J gene: TRBJ2-3; CDR3 length: 14
CDR3 protein: CASSVGTPNYEQYF; CDR3 DNA: TGTGCCAGCAGCGTAGGGACTCCAAATTACGAGCAGTACTTC; D gene: .; V gene: TRBV9; clone size: .; J gene: TRBJ2-7; CDR3 length: 14
CDR3 protein: CASSQEAGVGANVLTF; CDR3 DNA: TGTGCCAGCAGCCAAGAAGCGGGGGTTGGGGCCAACGTCCTGACTTTC; D gene: TRBD2; V gene: TRBV4-2; clone size: .; J gene: TRBJ2-6; CDR3 length: 16
CDR3 protein: CASSQGVGGRMNTEAFF; CDR3 DNA: TGTGCCAGCAGCCAAGGGGTGGGGGGAAGGATGAACACTGAAGCTTTCTTT; D gene: .; V gene: TRBV4-2; clone size: .; J gene: TRBJ1-1; CDR3 length: 17
CDR3 protein: CASSYLQLYSNQPQHF; CDR3 DNA: TGTGCCAGCAGTTACTTACAGCTTTATAGCAATCAGCCCCAGCATTTT; D gene: .; V gene: TRBV6-6; clone size: .; J gene: TRBJ1-5; CDR3 length: 16
CDR3 protein: CASSLLGGVPDTQYF; CDR3 DNA: TGTGCCAGCAGCTTACTCGGCGGGGTGCCAGATACGCAGTATTTT; D gene: .; V gene: TRBV7-9; clone size: .; J gene: TRBJ2-3; CDR3 length: 15
CDR3 protein: CASSPLPGYEQYF; CDR3 DNA: TGTGCCAGCAGCCCATTACCTGGTTACGAGCAGTACTTC; D gene: .; V gene: TRBV5-6; clone size: .; J gene: TRBJ2-7; CDR3 length: 13
CDR3 protein: CASSYLDRMQETQYF; CDR3 DNA: TGTGCCAGCAGTTACCTGGACAGAATGCAAGAGACCCAGTACTTC; D gene: .; V gene: TRBV6-6; clone size: .; J gene: TRBJ2-5; CDR3 length: 15
CDR3 protein: CASSLSATIGETQYF; CDR3 DNA: TGCGCCAGCAGCTTGTCCGCTACAATAGGAGAGACCCAGTACTTC; D gene: .; V gene: TRBV5-1; clone size: once; J gene: TRBJ2-5; CDR3 length: 15
CDR3 protein: CASINMDRLNTEAFF; CDR3 DNA: TGTGCCAGCATCAATATGGACAGGTTGAACACTGAAGCTTTCTTT; D gene: TRBD1; V gene: TRBV6-5; clone size: .; J gene: TRBJ1-1; CDR3 length: 15
CDR3 protein: CASRLITSFDTQYF; CDR3 DNA: TGTGCCAGCAGGCTGATTACTAGTTTCGATACGCAGTATTTT; D gene: .; V gene: TRBV5-4; clone size: .; J gene: TRBJ2-3; CDR3 length: 14
CDR3 protein: CASSLGGDSAEAFF; CDR3 DNA: TGTGCCAGCAGCTTGGGAGGGGACAGCGCTGAAGCTTTCTTT; D gene: TRBD1; V gene: TRBV5-6; clone size: .; J gene: TRBJ1-1; CDR3 length: 14
CDR3 protein: CASSYSAGAQEQYF; CDR3 DNA: TGTGCCAGCAGCTATAGCGCGGGGGCTCAAGAGCAGTACTTC; D gene: .; V gene: TRBV7-3; clone size: .; J gene: TRBJ2-7; CDR3 length: 14
CDR3 protein: CASSLSGRGYNEQFF; CDR3 DNA: TGTGCCAGCAGTCTAAGCGGGCGGGGATACAATGAGCAGTTCTTC; D gene: .; V gene: TRBV27; clone size: .; J gene: TRBJ2-1; CDR3 length: 15